This TCR beta chain is from a study of T cells after yellow fever vaccination. The germline V gene has CDR1 MNHEY and CDR2 SVGAGI. The CDR3 covers 12 residues. V gave up 6 bases and J gave up 9 bases, with 9 bases separating them. In TCRdb, the 5' RACE reads were re-called with MiXCR into one record per CDR3 protein. Seen here are about 350,000 distinct CDR3 sequences, around 8.1% observed once, and the top ten hold approximately 15%. This clonotype was seen ten or more times. The chain uses TRBV6-5 and TRBJ1-6; D is undetermined. The sample consisted of PBMCs, taken roughly 46 days after the first yellow fever vaccination. This clonotype was sampled from a man aged 18-30 years who received the YFV17D yellow fever vaccine. CDR3 region: CASSPDGSPLHF. The DNA of the CDR3 is TGTGCCAGCAGCCCCGACGGTTCACCCCTCCACTTT.